These 17 T cell receptor beta chains originate from one sample sequenced in a study of shared clonotypes between healthy human individuals. Clones were read by immunoSEQ multiplex PCR, and TCRdb kept only the in-frame ones, dropping some. The top ten hold 0.14% of the sample, which has 2 million to 3 million clones, 90% to 95% seen once. The sequenced material came from naive CD4+ T cells sorted from blood. The subset denotes: CD45RA+ positively selected. These receptors were obtained from a man aged 18 to 35 in good health.

Of note for this clone: Distinct nucleotide sequences in the sample also encode this CDR3. The J gene is TRBJ2-3, the V gene TRBV7-3, with 7 bases identical to TRBD2. With V trimmed by 5 bases and J by 2 bases, 7 bases remained unmatched. The CDR3 consists of 15 residues. Germline-derived CDR1 and CDR2 are SGHTA and FQGTGA. The chain's CDR3 is CASSPGTTNTDTQYF. In DNA, the CDR3 is TGTGCCAGCAGCCCCGGGACTACTAACACAGATACGCAGTATTTT.

With respect to this clone: The sample contains more than one DNA sequence encoding this CDR3. The V and J genes are TRBV5-1 and TRBJ2-3; TRBD2 matches 8 bases. Germline V gene sequence: CDR1 SGHRS, CDR2 YFSETQ. Losses at the gene ends were 2 bases for V and 0 bases for J; bases not matched to a gene: 8. CDR3 length: 17 amino acids. The CDR3 DNA follows: TGCGCCAGCAGCTTACTCACTAGCGGAGTTAGCACAGATACGCAGTATTTT. Translating gives CASSLLTSGVSTDTQYF.

Points on this clone: This sample includes further DNA sequences coding for the same CDR3. The chain has TRBV12-1 and TRBJ2-3. TRBV12-1 is termed a pseudogene. The CDR3 is 11 amino acids. CDR3 coding DNA: TGTGCCAGCAGCTTTGAGGATACGCAGTATTTT. Encoded protein: CASSFEDTQYF.

The chain carries TRBV5-1 and TRBJ2-3; 7 bases fit TRBD1. The CDR3 length is 15 residues. J was trimmed by 2 bases and V by 2 bases; bases with no gene match: 5. The germline CDR1 and CDR2 sequences are SGHRS and YFSETQ. CDR3 DNA: TGCGCCAGCAGCTTAGAGACAGGGACCACAGATACGCAGTATTTT. It specifies CASSLETGTTDTQYF.

J is TRBJ2-7 and V is TRBV7-8; no clear D. In germline, CDR1 is SGHVS, CDR2 FQNEAQ. The V and J ends lost 5 bases and 6 bases respectively, with 14 bases between them. The CDR3 totals 13 residues. Here the CDR3 DNA reads TGTGCCAGCAGCAGTGAGTTAGGGTCCGAGCAGTACTTC. Translating it yields CASSSELGSEQYF.

This clone was seen a single time. V and J are TRBV7-9 and TRBJ1-4; D not certain. The CDR3 is 15 amino acids. V was cut by 5 bases and J by 0 bases, with 10 bases left in between. Germline V lookup: CDR1 SEHNR, CDR2 FQNEAQ (reference sequence). CDR3 residues: CASSPGVATNEKLFF. CDR3 coding DNA: TGTGCCAGCAGCCCTGGGGTTGCAACTAATGAAAAACTGTTTTTT.

This sequence joins TRBV4-3 and TRBJ2-3, with 10 bases that match TRBD2. Germline trimming cut 0 bases from V and 2 bases from J; bases unmatched to any gene: 11. The germline CDR1 and CDR2 sequences are LGHNA and YSLEER. The CDR3 length is 19 residues. CDR3 nucleotide sequence: TGCGCCAGCAGCCAAGAGGCTAGCGGGAGTCGAAAGGCCACAGATACGCAGTATTTT. Translating it yields CASSQEASGSRKATDTQYF.

This chain links TRBV19 with TRBJ2-5; possible D gene TRBD2, 6 bases. CDR3 length: 15 amino acids. V was pared by 6 bases and J by 2 bases, with 16 bases between. Germline lookup yields CDR1 LNHDA and CDR2 SQIVND (reference sequence). CDR3 nucleotide sequence: TGTGCCAGTAGGGAAGCGGGTCAAATACAAGAGACCCAGTACTTC. Amino acid sequence: CASREAGQIQETQYF.

The chain couples TRBV11-2 to TRBJ2-5, with D possibly matching TRBD2 (5 bases). Trimming pared 2 bases from V and 5 bases from J, leaving 12 bases between. This CDR3 is 14 amino acids long. CDR1 SGHAT and CDR2 FQNNGV come from the germline V gene. The CDR3 region is CASSLPGTWETQYF. The CDR3 DNA reads TGTGCCAGCAGCTTACCGGGAACGTGGGAGACCCAGTACTTC.

V is TRBV30 and J is TRBJ2-7; D unclear. The CDR3 has 13 residues. Germline CDR1 GTSNPN, CDR2 SVGIG (reference sequence). Trimming cost V 0 bases and J 0 bases, with 6 bases left between them. CDR3 protein: CAWSVGDSYEQYF. CDR3 in DNA: TGTGCCTGGAGTGTTGGGGACTCCTACGAGCAGTACTTC.

This chain links TRBV29-1 with TRBJ1-1; D is possibly TRBD1 (5 bases). The ends were cut back, 6 bases at V and 1 base at J, with 15 bases in the middle. CDR1 and CDR2 from the germline V gene are SQVTM and ANQGSEA. The CDR3 runs 14 residues. CDR3 protein: CSVTLSTGNTEAFF. The CDR3 nucleotides are TGCAGCGTCACTTTGAGCACAGGGAACACTGAAGCTTTCTTT.

The gene calls are TRBV21-1 and TRBJ2-4; the table gives TRBD1 as D, unverified against the DNA. TRBV21-1 counts as a pseudogene. The CDR3 consists of 14 residues. In nucleotides, the CDR3 is TGTGCCAGCAGCCAGACAGGGTTGATGGACATTCAGTACTTC. Protein sequence: CASSQTGLMDIQYF.

The chain employs TRBV29-1 and TRBJ1-1, with D possibly being TRBD1 (6 bases). The CDR3 sequence is 14 residues long. The germline V gene has CDR1 SQVTM and CDR2 ANQGSEA. Between the trimmed V and J ends, which lost 7 bases and 5 bases, there was a span of 20 bases. CDR3 DNA sequence: TGCAGCGCGGTAGGTGAAACAGGGTTGACTGAAGCTTTCTTT. This sequence encodes CSAVGETGLTEAFF.

The chain couples TRBV19 to TRBJ2-7; 7 positions match TRBD2. CDR3 size: 14 residues. J lost 2 bases, V lost 5 bases, and 6 bases had no gene match. Per germline, CDR1 LNHDA and CDR2 SQIVND (reference sequence). This CDR3 reads CASSHREVTYEQYF. The CDR3 DNA reads TGTGCCAGTAGTCATCGGGAGGTAACCTACGAGCAGTACTTC.

On this clone: One end of the junction varies from germline; a read error may be responsible. The chain employs TRBV5-1 and TRBJ2-7; D possibly corresponds to TRBD2 (5 bases). This CDR3 is built from 13 residues. Per the germline V gene, CDR1 is SGHRS and CDR2 is YFSETQ. The chain's CDR3 is CAGSGRASYEQYF. CDR3 sequence (DNA): TGCGCCGGCAGCGGCCGGGCCTCCTACGAGCAGTACTTC.

The rearrangement links TRBV14 to TRBJ2-3; no clear D. Germline lookup yields CDR1 SGHDN and CDR2 FVKESK. The CDR3 runs to 17 residues. The ends were cut back, 3 bases at V and 4 bases at J, with 20 bases in the middle. The CDR3 is CASSHWVGSAVPDTQYF. Written as DNA, the CDR3 is TGTGCCAGCAGCCATTGGGTCGGCTCTGCGGTGCCAGATACGCAGTATTTT. The full variable domain, with the rest looked up from reference TRBV14 and TRBJ2-3, is EAGVTQFPSHSVIEKGQTVTLRCDPISGHDNLYWYRRVMGKEIKFLLHFVKESKQDESGMPNNRFLAERTGGTYSTLKVQPAELEDSGVYFCASSHWVGSAVPDTQYFGPGTRLTVL.

The V and J genes are TRBV7-2 and TRBJ1-1; TRBD1 agrees at 7 bases. Germline V gives CDR1 SGHTA, CDR2 FQGNSA. The ends lost 6 bases at V and 5 bases at J; junction bases unmatched: 12. The CDR3 is 15 amino acids. CDR3 in amino acids: CASSIRTGEGTEAFF. The CDR3 nucleotides read TGTGCCAGCAGTATAAGAACAGGGGAGGGTACTGAAGCTTTCTTT.